Below are 11 T cell receptor beta chains sequenced from a single sample in a study of CD8 T cells in Susac syndrome. RNA totalling about 0.45 to 1 ug underwent reverse transcription with random hexamers. TCRdb itself ran the immunoSEQ multiplex PCR reads through MiXCR, one entry per CDR3 protein. The data hold about 300,000 distinct CDR3 sequences, with about nine tenths observed a single time. Sequenced sample: CD8+ T cells from PBMCs. These TCRs come from a human donor with multiple sclerosis.

The chain employs TRBV6-2 or TRBV6-3 and TRBJ2-1; 7 bases fit TRBD1. This CDR3 spans 16 amino acids. CDR1 MNHEY and CDR2 SVGEGT come from the germline V gene. V shed 6 bases, J shed 3 bases, and the junction held 11 bases outside the gene matches. CDR3 coding DNA: TGTGCCAGCAGCACCGGGACAGTAACCCTCTACAATGAGCAGTTCTTC. It is translated as CASSTGTVTLYNEQFF.

The J gene is TRBJ1-3, the V gene TRBV12-3 or TRBV12-4; D perhaps matches TRBD1 (6 bases). V lost 10 bases, J lost 0 bases, and 28 bases lay in between. The CDR3 totals 19 residues. The CDR3, as DNA: TGTGCCACCGACCTCACCTACAGGGCCTTAATTAACTCTGGAAACACCATATATTTT. It translates to CATDLTYRALINSGNTIYF.

This clonotype was seen only once. J is TRBJ1-1 and V is TRBV21-1. TRBV21-1 is termed a pseudogene. The CDR3 covers 14 residues. The CDR3 DNA is TGTGCCAGGACCAATTTCTATAGGGCTTCTGAAGCTTTCTTT. Translated, it gives CARTNFYRASEAFF.

The chain employs TRBV5-1 and TRBJ2-5; 9 bases are shared with TRBD2. The CDR3 runs 16 residues. The ends lost 5 bases at V and 7 bases at J; junction bases unmatched: 15. Germline loops: CDR1 SGHRS, CDR2 YFSETQ. DNA of the CDR3: TGCGCCAGCAGTGATGCGGGGGGGCCTGATCGAATGACCCAGTACTTC. It encodes CASSDAGGPDRMTQYF.

The chain is built from TRBV29-1 and TRBJ1-1; tentatively, D is TRBD1 (6 bases). In germline, CDR1 is SQVTM, CDR2 ANQGSEA. This CDR3 comprises 14 residues. V lost 3 bases, J lost 2 bases, and 13 bases lay in between. This chain's CDR3 is CSVDTGMGNTEAFF. CDR3 nucleotides: TGCAGCGTTGATACAGGGATGGGAAACACTGAAGCTTTCTTT.

The chain uses TRBV7-8 and TRBJ1-1; D call uncertain. Trimming took 1 base from V and 3 from J, leaving 9 bases between them. Germline V lookup: CDR1 SGHVS, CDR2 FQNEAQ. There are 14 residues in the CDR3. This CDR3 is CASSLERQDTEAFF. The CDR3 coding sequence is TGTGCCAGCAGCTTAGAGCGTCAGGACACTGAAGCTTTCTTT.

The rearrangement links TRBV27 to TRBJ1-5; D possibly corresponds to TRBD1 (6 bases). V was cut by 2 bases and J by 13 bases, with 12 bases left in between. The CDR3 extends over 12 amino acids. Germline V lookup: CDR1 MNHEY, CDR2 SMNVEV (reference sequence). CDR3 region: CASSLPGQSQHF. The CDR3 nucleotides read TGTGCCAGCAGTTTACCCGGACAGAGTCAGCATTTT.

CDR3 bases: TGTGCCAGCAGGTCCCAACAGGGTGCAACTAATGAAAAACTGTTTTTT. Protein product: CASRSQQGATNEKLFF. This rearrangement joins TRBV2 to TRBJ1-4; perhaps TRBD1 as D (6 bases). The germline V gene has CDR1 SNHLY and CDR2 FYNNEI. Deletions cut 6 bases from V and 0 bases from J, with 14 bases between. The CDR3 sequence is 16 residues long.

The genes are TRBV7-2 and TRBJ2-7; D is unresolved. The CDR3 is 14 amino acids. Germline V gene lookup returns CDR1 SGHTA and CDR2 FQGNSA. Trimming stripped 3 bases from V and 0 bases from J, with 9 bases between. The CDR3 region has the DNA TGTGCCAGCAGCTTGCTTCTCAGCTCCTACGAGCAGTACTTC. Translating gives CASSLLLSSYEQYF. The full variable domain, rest sourced from reference TRBV7-2 and TRBJ2-7, is GAGVSQSPSNKVTEKGKDVELRCDPISGHTALYWYRQSLGQGLEFLIYFQGNSAPDKSGLPSDRFSAERTGGSVSTLTIQRTQQEDSAVYLCASSLLLSSYEQYFGPGTRLTVT.

This clonotype appeared a single time. This rearrangement joins TRBV5-4 to TRBJ2-7; 7 bases align to TRBD2. Germline CDR1 SGHNT, CDR2 YYREEE (reference sequence). The CDR3 contains 15 residues. Trimming removed 0 bases from V and 5 bases from J; junction bases left unmatched: 8. The CDR3 DNA sequence: TGTGCCAGCAGCTTGGACCCAGCGGGGATGAACGAGCAGTACTTC. Its protein product is CASSLDPAGMNEQYF.

The chain combines TRBV12-3 or TRBV12-4 with TRBJ1-5; D ambiguous. V gave up 4 bases and J gave up 0 bases, with 10 bases separating them. This CDR3 has 15 residues. CDR3 sequence (DNA): TGTGCCAGCAGTTCGGACCCTTATAGCAATCAGCCCCAGCATTTT. This gives the protein CASSSDPYSNQPQHF.